This T cell receptor beta chain was observed in a study of identifying expanded T cells in peripheral blood. With regard to this clone: Its antigen is still unknown.

Trimming removed 5 bases from V and 0 bases from J, with 9 bases in between. Germline CDR1 is SGHTA and CDR2 is FQGNSA. This CDR3 spans 14 amino acids. During the collection period, no donor immune events like infections were recorded. General observations from the study: About 1.2 clones differed between technical replicates, versus approximately 17 and 20 over time. Across healthy donors, higher total template counts meant significantly greater roughly two-week count variance.

Libraries were prepared by immunoSEQ multiplex PCR; TCRdb keeps only in-frame clonotypes and omits some of them. In the table there are more than 85,000 clones, about 88% of which are singletons. The J gene is TRBJ2-3, the V gene TRBV7-2; D gene ambiguous. This clonotype originated in a person between 18 and 75 years old in good health. Sequencing was performed on blood. CDR3 DNA sequence: TGTGCCAGCAGCCCCAGCTGGAGCACAGATACGCAGTATTTT. It codes for CASSPSWSTDTQYF.